These T cell receptor beta chains were read from a single sample in a study of T cells after posttransplantation cyclophosphamide. Some clones are missing from TCRdb's copy, which holds only in-frame ones; the method was immunoSEQ multiplex PCR. The sample holds thousands of clones, 75% seen once. Sequenced material: PBMCs, taken after allogeneic stem cell transplant with posttransplant cyclophosphamide. Receptors were obtained from a male patient aged 60 to 75 who received an allogeneic stem cell transplant from an unrelated donor, was CMV-positive, and had no GVHD. The graft donor may account for some of the T cells. Both conserved end residues are trimmed from each CDR3. Rows may omit the clone size; those that give it use once, few, many or a size class.

V gene	clone size	J gene	CDR3 protein
TRBV2	few	TRBJ2-7	ASRAGIHEQY
TRBV28	-	TRBJ2-7	ASSPSGRSYEQY
TRBV11-3	-	TRBJ2-1	ASSLTLGAEQF
TRBV9	-	TRBJ1-1	ASSVGVVGGAF
TRBV18	-	TRBJ2-3	ASSPPARGGKVRTDTQY
TRBV5-1	-	TRBJ1-2	ASSPGGTGDDYT
TRBV27	-	TRBJ2-7	ASRKDRVGFYEQY
TRBV30	once	TRBJ2-5	ASRRGPETQY
TRBV27	few	TRBJ1-1	ASSSILGEGAF
TRBV11-2	few	TRBJ2-3	ASSLNADTQY
TRBV19	-	TRBJ1-2	ASSRRGNYGYT
TRBV5-1	once	TRBJ2-5	ASSGLAQETQY
TRBV19	-	TRBJ1-5	ASSSPGTGRGNQPQH
TRBV25-1	-	TRBJ2-1	ASSVAGVKYNEQF
TRBV7-1	-	TRBJ1-1	ASSLQALNTEAF
TRBV7-2	-	TRBJ1-5	ASSLEQDQPQH
TRBV2	-	TRBJ1-2	ASSLQTSNYGYT
TRBV9	-	TRBJ2-5	ASSVVPSSETQY
TRBV28	once	TRBJ2-7	ASREGSYEQY
TRBV30	-	TRBJ2-3	AWGLAGGSDTQY
TRBV9	-	TRBJ2-6	ASSVMLTGVTGANVLT
TRBV4-3	-	TRBJ2-1	ASSQDWLGLAGYLLSEQF
TRBV10-3	-	TRBJ1-2	AISGDEGYYGYT
TRBV7-9	-	TRBJ2-5	ASSPSSGGRGETQY
TRBV5-1	-	TRBJ2-5	ASSRDRGGETQY
TRBV19	-	TRBJ2-1	ASSMTGTGANEQF
TRBV5-4	once	TRBJ2-1	ASSSGTSAYNEQF
TRBV15	-	TRBJ2-5	ATSRGGAETQY
TRBV7-2	-	TRBJ1-1	ASSFSATGEAF
TRBV10-3	-	TRBJ2-3	AIRGTGEDTQY
TRBV6-1	-	TRBJ1-2	ASRLQGAVGYT
TRBV5-4	-	TRBJ2-3	ASSPGSGALSTDTQY
TRBV5-1	medium-sized	TRBJ1-2	ASSLETGFYGYT
TRBV6-5	-	TRBJ1-1	ASSYHKRVANTEAF
TRBV7-9	-	TRBJ2-3	ASSLASYSSTDTQY
TRBV29-1	-	TRBJ2-1	SVGVAGGGNEQF
TRBV6-1	-	TRBJ1-2	ASSVRRTGGYYGYT
TRBV11-3	-	TRBJ2-5	ASSLAPGAGQETQY
TRBV14	-	TRBJ1-2	ASGTPGTYGYT
TRBV15	once	TRBJ1-3	ATSRGEDSGNTIY